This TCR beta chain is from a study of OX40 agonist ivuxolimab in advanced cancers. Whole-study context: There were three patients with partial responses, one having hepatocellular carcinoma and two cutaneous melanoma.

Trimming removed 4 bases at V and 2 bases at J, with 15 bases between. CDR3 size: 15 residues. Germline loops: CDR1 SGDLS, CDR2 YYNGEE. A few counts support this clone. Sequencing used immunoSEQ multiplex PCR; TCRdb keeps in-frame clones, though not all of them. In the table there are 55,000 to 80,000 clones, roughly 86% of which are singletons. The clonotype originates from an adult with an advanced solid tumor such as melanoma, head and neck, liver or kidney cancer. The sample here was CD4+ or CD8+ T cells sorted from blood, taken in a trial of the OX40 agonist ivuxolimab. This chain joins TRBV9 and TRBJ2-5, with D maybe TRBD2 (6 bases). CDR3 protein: CASSFRDFVQETQYF. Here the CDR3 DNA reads TGTGCCAGCAGCTTCCGGGACTTCGTTCAAGAGACCCAGTACTTC.